Shown below are 7 T cell receptor beta chains from a single sample sequenced in a study of shared clonotypes between healthy human individuals. The table came from immunoSEQ multiplex PCR; TCRdb's copy has only in-frame clones and leaves some out. In the table there are hundreds of thousands of clones, around 86% of which are singletons. The sequenced sample was memory CD8+ T cells sorted from blood. Indicated subset: CD45RO+ cells pooled with CCR7-negative TemRA cells. These receptors were obtained from a man younger than 30 in good health.

This clone is a singleton in its sample. The rearrangement joins TRBV7-9 to TRBJ2-3; D remains ambiguous. The CDR3 contains 12 residues. Germline V gene data show CDR1 as SEHNR and CDR2 as FQNEAQ (reference sequence). Trimming cost V 2 bases and J 6 bases, with 6 bases left between them. The CDR3 nucleotides read TGTGCCAGCAGCTTACAAGGGGATACGCAGTATTTT. It is translated as CASSLQGDTQYF. Full variable domain (missing parts from reference TRBV7-9 and TRBJ2-3): DTGVSQNPRHKITKRGQNVTFRCDPISEHNRLYWYRQTLGQGPEFLTYFQNEAQLEKSRLLSDRFSAERPKGSFSTLEIQRTEQGDSAMYLCASSLQGDTQYFGPGTRLTVL.

The J gene is TRBJ2-5, the V gene TRBV7-9, with a weak D call TRBD1 (6 bases). The CDR3 loop spans 16 amino acids. V dropped 5 bases and J dropped 3 bases, with 19 bases sitting between them. Germline V gene data show CDR1 as SEHNR and CDR2 as FQNEAQ (reference sequence). CDR3: CASSTPEVGGKETQYF. In DNA, the CDR3 is TGTGCCAGCAGCACCCCTGAGGTTGGGGGCAAAGAGACCCAGTACTTC.

The gene calls are TRBV9 and TRBJ2-2; TRBD2 matches 7 bases. With V trimmed by 0 bases and J by 6 bases, 5 bases remained unmatched. CDR3 length: 15 residues. Germline values: CDR1 SGDLS, CDR2 YYNGEE. The CDR3 reads CASSVAGGRAGELFF. CDR3 DNA sequence: TGTGCCAGCAGCGTAGCCGGAGGGAGGGCCGGGGAGCTGTTTTTT.

The chain recombines TRBV13 with TRBJ1-4, with D perhaps matching TRBD1 (6 bases). Germline V gives CDR1 PRHDT, CDR2 FYEKMQ (reference sequence). The CDR3 runs to 15 residues. The ends were cut back, 5 bases at V and 5 bases at J, with 15 bases in the middle. The CDR3 coding sequence is TGTGCCAGCAGCCTAAGGGGACACTTAAATGAAAAACTGTTTTTT. It yields the protein CASSLRGHLNEKLFF.

This sequence joins TRBV4-1 and TRBJ2-3; tentatively, D is TRBD2 (5 bases). V was trimmed by 2 bases and J by 1 base, leaving 7 bases between them. This CDR3 is built from 14 residues. The germline gives CDR1 MGHRA, CDR2 YSYEKL. The CDR3 bases are TGCGCCAGCAGCCAACCCGGGGGCACAGATACGCAGTATTTT. Translated, it gives CASSQPGGTDTQYF.

The chain is built from TRBV13 and TRBJ1-2; no definite D call. Germline CDR1 PRHDT, CDR2 FYEKMQ (reference sequence). CDR3 length: 14 residues. V lost 2 bases and J lost 2, with 9 bases in between. CDR3 DNA sequence: TGTGCCAGCAGCTTACTGGGCTACAACTATGGCTACACCTTC. This encodes CASSLLGYNYGYTF.

This clone has only a few counts. This sequence joins TRBV28 and TRBJ2-5, with TRBD1 matching 8 bases. This CDR3 is 14 amino acids long. Germline V gene data show CDR1 as MDHEN and CDR2 as SYDVKM. V trimming: 8 bases; J trimming: 5 bases; junction bases outside the gene matches: 10. CDR3 nucleotide sequence: TGTGCCAGCCTGAACAGGGGGTGGGTGGAGACCCAGTACTTC. Its translation is CASLNRGWVETQYF.